A single sample is the source of the 10 T cell receptor beta chains below, sequenced in a study of blood T cell repertoires in COVID-19. Measured with immunoSEQ multiplex PCR; TCRdb has only the in-frame clones, and not every one. The sample contains approximately 180,000 clones, roughly 91% of which appear only once. What was sequenced was peripheral blood. The receptors were gathered from a human donor in a cohort sampled during active COVID-19.

The gene calls are TRBV19 and TRBJ2-1; the match to TRBD1 covers 8 bases. Trimming at V came to 7 bases and at J to 5 bases, leaving 10 bases not matched to a gene. CDR3 length: 15 amino acids. From germline, CDR1 is LNHDA and CDR2 SQIVND (reference sequence). In nucleotides, the CDR3 is TGTGCCAGTAAAGGTATAGGACAGGGTGACAATGAGCAGTTCTTC. Its translation: CASKGIGQGDNEQFF.

This clone was seen only a few times. The chain uses TRBV5-1 and TRBJ2-7; D gene ambiguous. Germline assignment: CDR1 SGHRS and CDR2 YFSETQ. V shed 0 bases and J shed 0 bases, with 10 bases lying between them. The CDR3 has 15 amino acids. CDR3 loop: CASSLDFANSYEQYF. The CDR3, as DNA: TGCGCCAGCAGCTTGGATTTCGCGAACTCCTACGAGCAGTACTTC.

This CDR3 is CASIEREFSYEQYF. The CDR3 nucleotides read TGTGCCAGCATCGAGAGGGAATTCTCCTACGAGCAGTACTTC. The chain carries TRBV7-2 and TRBJ2-7, with a tentative D call TRBD2 (5 bases). Trimming pared 7 bases from V and 0 bases from J, leaving 13 bases between. This CDR3 region has 14 residues. Germline V gives CDR1 SGHTA, CDR2 FQGNSA.

The chain employs TRBV19 and TRBJ2-1; D remains ambiguous. This CDR3 spans 13 amino acids. Germline V CDR1 and CDR2: LNHDA, SQIVND (reference sequence). Between the trimmed V and J ends, which lost 5 bases and 6 bases, there was a span of 11 bases. The CDR3 loop is CASSPNIVNEQFF. The CDR3 DNA reads TGTGCCAGTAGTCCCAATATAGTCAATGAGCAGTTCTTC.

V is TRBV7-6 and J is TRBJ1-2, with unresolved D. Germline V gene sequence: CDR1 SGHVS, CDR2 FNYEAQ. This CDR3 region has 15 residues. V was cut by 4 bases and J by 1 base, with 13 bases left in between. The CDR3 coding sequence is TGTGCCAGCAGCTCGGGCCGGGAGATTAACTATGGCTACACCTTC. Its protein product is CASSSGREINYGYTF.

The chain recombines TRBV5-1 with TRBJ2-1; TRBD2 matches at 14 bases. Germline V gives CDR1 SGHRS, CDR2 YFSETQ. This CDR3 spans 20 amino acids. J gave up 4 bases and V 3 bases, and 15 bases lay outside the gene matches. The CDR3, as DNA: TGCGCCAGCAGCTCCTGGGGACTAGCGGGAGACGGGGGCGCTTACAATGAGCAGTTCTTC. Residues: CASSSWGLAGDGGAYNEQFF.

The V gene is TRBV28, the J gene TRBJ2-7, with TRBD1 matching 10 bases. This CDR3 comprises 15 residues. Germline V gene data show CDR1 as MDHEN and CDR2 as SYDVKM. The V gene end was trimmed by 2 bases and the J gene end by 4 bases; junction bases not matched to a gene: 5. CDR3: CASSLGTGVKYEQYF. The CDR3 DNA reads as TGTGCCAGCAGTTTAGGGACAGGGGTCAAGTACGAGCAGTACTTC.

The rearrangement links TRBV5-4 to TRBJ1-2, with 8 bases fitting TRBD1. Germline CDR1 reads SGHNT; CDR2 reads YYREEE (reference sequence). This CDR3 comprises 17 residues. V shed 4 bases and J 3 bases; nucleotides not matched to a gene: 14. The CDR3 coding sequence is TGTGCCAGCAGCCCCCCACCCCCGGGACAGGTGCACTATGGCTACACCTTC. This encodes CASSPPPPGQVHYGYTF.

In its sample, this clone was seen once. The V call is TRBV4-3, the J call TRBJ1-1; D gene unclear. Trimming took off 1 base at V and 0 bases at J, with 12 bases between the two ends. The CDR3 totals 16 residues. Germline V gene data show CDR1 as LGHNA and CDR2 as YSLEER. This CDR3 is CASSQAAASMNTEAFF. The CDR3 nucleotides read TGCGCCAGCAGCCAAGCTGCGGCGTCCATGAACACTGAAGCTTTCTTT.

The rearrangement links TRBV10-3 to TRBJ1-1; D not certain. Germline V lookup: CDR1 ENHRY, CDR2 SYGVKD. Trimming left V 0 bases short and J 1 base short, with 9 bases between. The CDR3 is 15 amino acids. Here the CDR3 DNA reads TGTGCCATCAGTGAGTCGGAGGGTGGGAACACTGAAGCTTTCTTT. Translating it yields CAISESEGGNTEAFF.